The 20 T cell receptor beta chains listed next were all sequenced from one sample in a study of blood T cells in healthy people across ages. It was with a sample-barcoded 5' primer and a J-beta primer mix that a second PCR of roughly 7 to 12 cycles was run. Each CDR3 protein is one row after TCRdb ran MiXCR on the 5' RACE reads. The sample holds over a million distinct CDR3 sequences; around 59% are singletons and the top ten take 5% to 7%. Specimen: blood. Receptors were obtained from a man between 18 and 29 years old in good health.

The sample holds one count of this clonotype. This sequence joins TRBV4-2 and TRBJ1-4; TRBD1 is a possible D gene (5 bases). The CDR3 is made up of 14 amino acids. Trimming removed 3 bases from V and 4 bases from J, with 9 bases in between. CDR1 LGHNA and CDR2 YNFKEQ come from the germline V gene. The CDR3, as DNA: TGTGCCAGCAGCCAGGGGGACGGTAATGAAAAACTGTTTTTT. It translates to CASSQGDGNEKLFF.

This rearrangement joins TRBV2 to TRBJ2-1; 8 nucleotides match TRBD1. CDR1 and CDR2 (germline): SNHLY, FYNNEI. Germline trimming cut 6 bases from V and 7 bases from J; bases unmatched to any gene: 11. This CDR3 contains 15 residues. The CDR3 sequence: CASRDKTGAGNEQFF. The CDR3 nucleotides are TGTGCCAGCAGGGACAAGACAGGGGCTGGGAATGAGCAGTTCTTC.

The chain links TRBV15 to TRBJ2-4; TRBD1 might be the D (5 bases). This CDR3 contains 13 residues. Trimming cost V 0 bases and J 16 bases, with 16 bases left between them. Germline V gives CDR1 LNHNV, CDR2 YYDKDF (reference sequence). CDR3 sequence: CATSRDRGGRSYF. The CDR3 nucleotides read TGTGCCACCAGCAGAGATAGGGGCGGTCGTTCCTACTTC.

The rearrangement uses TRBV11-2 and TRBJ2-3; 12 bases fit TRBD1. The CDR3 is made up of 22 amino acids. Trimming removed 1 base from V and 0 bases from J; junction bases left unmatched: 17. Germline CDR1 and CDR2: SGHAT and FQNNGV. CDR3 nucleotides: TGTGCCAGCAGCTTAGGGGGGGGGACAGGGGGCGGCTTTTTTTCTAGCACAGATACGCAGTATTTT. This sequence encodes CASSLGGGTGGGFFSSTDTQYF.

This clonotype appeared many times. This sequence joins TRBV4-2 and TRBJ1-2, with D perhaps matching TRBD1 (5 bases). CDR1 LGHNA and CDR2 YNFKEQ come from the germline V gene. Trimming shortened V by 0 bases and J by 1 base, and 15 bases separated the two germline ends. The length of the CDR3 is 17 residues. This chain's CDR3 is CASSQDRRTIFNYGYTF. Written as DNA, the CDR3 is TGTGCCAGCAGCCAAGATCGGAGGACAATTTTTAACTATGGCTACACCTTC.

The CDR3 protein is CASSLRSEKLFF. CDR3 nucleotides: TGTGCCAGCAGTTTACGTTCCGAAAAACTGTTTTTT. This sequence joins TRBV12-3 or TRBV12-4 and TRBJ1-4; D uncertain. The CDR3 runs to 12 residues. Deletions cut 2 bases from V and 8 bases from J, with 6 bases between.

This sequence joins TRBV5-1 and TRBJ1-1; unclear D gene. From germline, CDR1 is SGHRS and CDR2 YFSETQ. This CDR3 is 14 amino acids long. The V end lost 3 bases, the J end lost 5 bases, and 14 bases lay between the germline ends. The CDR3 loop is CASSSTVALTEAFF. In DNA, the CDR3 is TGCGCCAGCAGCTCGACCGTGGCGCTGACTGAAGCTTTCTTT.

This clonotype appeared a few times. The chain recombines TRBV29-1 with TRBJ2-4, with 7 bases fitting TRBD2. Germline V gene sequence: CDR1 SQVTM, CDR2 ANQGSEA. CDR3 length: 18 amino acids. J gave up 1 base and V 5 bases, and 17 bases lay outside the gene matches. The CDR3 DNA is TGCAGCGTTCGCCATCTCACCCTGGGAGGGGAGGCCAAAAACATTCAGTACTTC. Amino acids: CSVRHLTLGGEAKNIQYF. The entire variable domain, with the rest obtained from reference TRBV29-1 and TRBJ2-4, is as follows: SAVISQKPSRDICQRGTSLTIQCQVDSQVTMMFWYRQQPGQSLTLIATANQGSEATYESGFVIDKFPISRPNLTFSTLTVSNMSPEDSSIYLCSVRHLTLGGEAKNIQYFGAGTRLSVL.

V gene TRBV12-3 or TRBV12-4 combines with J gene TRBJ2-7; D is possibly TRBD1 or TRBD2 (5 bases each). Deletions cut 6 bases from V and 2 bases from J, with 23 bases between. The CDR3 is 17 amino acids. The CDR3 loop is CASSRYNPGTRAYEQYF. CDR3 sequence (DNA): TGTGCCAGCAGCCGTTATAATCCAGGGACCCGGGCCTACGAGCAGTACTTC.

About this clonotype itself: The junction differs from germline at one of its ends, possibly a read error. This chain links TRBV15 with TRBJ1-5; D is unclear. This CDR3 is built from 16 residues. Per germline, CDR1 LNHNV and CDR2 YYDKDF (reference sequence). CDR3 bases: TGTGCCACCACCCCCGATGACCGATACAGCAATCAGCCTCAGCATTTT. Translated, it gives CATTPDDRYSNQPQHF.

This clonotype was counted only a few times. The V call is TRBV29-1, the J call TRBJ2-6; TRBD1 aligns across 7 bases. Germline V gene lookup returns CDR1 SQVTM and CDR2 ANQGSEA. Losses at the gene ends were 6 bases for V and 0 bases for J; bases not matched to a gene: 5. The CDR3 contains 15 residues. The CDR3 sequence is CSVTGPLSGANVLTF. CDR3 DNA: TGCAGCGTGACAGGGCCCCTCTCTGGGGCCAACGTCCTGACTTTC.

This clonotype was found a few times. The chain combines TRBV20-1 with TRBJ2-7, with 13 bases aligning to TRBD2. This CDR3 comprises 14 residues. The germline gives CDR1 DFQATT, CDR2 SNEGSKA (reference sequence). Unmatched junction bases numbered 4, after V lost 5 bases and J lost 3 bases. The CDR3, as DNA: TGCAGTGCTGGAGGACTAGCGGGGGTCTACGAGCAGTACTTC. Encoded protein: CSAGGLAGVYEQYF.

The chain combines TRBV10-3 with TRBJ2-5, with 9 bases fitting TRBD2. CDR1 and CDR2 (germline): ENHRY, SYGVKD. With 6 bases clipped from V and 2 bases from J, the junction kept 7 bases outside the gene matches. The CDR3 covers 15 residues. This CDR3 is CAISVGGRGQETQYF. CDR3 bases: TGTGCCATCAGCGTAGGCGGGAGGGGACAAGAGACCCAGTACTTC.

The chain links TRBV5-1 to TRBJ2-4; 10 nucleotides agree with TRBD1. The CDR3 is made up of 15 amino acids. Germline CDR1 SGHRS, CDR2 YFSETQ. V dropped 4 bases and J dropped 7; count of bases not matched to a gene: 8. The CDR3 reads CASSGGTGEDNIQYF. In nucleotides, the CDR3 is TGCGCCAGCAGCGGAGGGACAGGGGAGGACAACATTCAGTACTTC.

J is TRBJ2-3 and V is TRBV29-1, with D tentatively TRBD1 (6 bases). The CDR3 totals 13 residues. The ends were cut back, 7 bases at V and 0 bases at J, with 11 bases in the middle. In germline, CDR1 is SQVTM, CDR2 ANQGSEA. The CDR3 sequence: CSALGASTDTQYF. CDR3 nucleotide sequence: TGCAGCGCCCTGGGGGCTAGCACAGATACGCAGTATTTT.

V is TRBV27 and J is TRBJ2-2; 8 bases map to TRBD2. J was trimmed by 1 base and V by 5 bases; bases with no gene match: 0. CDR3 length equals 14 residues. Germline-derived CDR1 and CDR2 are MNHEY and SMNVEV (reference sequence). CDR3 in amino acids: CASSSGRNTGELFF. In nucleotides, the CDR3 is TGTGCCAGCAGTAGCGGGAGGAACACCGGGGAGCTGTTTTTT.

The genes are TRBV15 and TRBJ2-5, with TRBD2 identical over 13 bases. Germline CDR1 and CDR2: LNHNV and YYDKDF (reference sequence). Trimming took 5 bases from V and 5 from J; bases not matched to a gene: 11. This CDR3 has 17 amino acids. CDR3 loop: CATSSLRTSGRDETQYF. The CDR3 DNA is TGTGCCACCAGCTCCCTCCGGACTAGCGGGAGAGATGAGACCCAGTACTTC.

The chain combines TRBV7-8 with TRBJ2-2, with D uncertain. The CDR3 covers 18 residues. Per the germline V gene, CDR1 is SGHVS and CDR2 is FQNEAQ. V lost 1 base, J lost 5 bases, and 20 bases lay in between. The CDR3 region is CASSLGVVEIPRTGELFF. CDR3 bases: TGTGCCAGCAGCTTAGGCGTTGTAGAAATCCCGAGGACCGGGGAGCTGTTTTTT.

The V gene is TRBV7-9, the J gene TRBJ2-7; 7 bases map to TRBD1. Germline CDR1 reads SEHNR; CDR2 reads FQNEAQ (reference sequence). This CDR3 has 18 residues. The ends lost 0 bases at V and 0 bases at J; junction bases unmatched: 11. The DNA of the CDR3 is TGTGCCAGCAGCTTAGCGGCCATCACCGGACAGGCCTCCTACGAGCAGTACTTC. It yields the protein CASSLAAITGQASYEQYF.

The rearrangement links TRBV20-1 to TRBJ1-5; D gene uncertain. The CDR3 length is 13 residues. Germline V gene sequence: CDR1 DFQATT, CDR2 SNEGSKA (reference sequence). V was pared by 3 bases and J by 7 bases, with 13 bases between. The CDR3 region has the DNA TGCAGTGCTAGGCGGGAGGTCGAACAGCCCCAGCATTTT. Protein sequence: CSARREVEQPQHF.